This T cell receptor beta chain appears in the sequencing data of a study of shared clonotypes between healthy human individuals. Assay: immunoSEQ multiplex PCR; the TCRdb copy retains only in-frame clones and omits some. The sample consists of about 2,500,000 clones, approximately 90% of them appearing once. V lost 3 bases and J lost 6, with 9 bases in between. The CDR3 is made up of 13 amino acids. The germline gives CDR1 SNHLY, CDR2 FYNNEI. This clonotype originated in a man aged 18 to 30 in good health. This rearrangement joins TRBV2 to TRBJ1-5, with D unclear. Material: naive CD4+ T cells sorted from blood. Subset defined: CD45RA+ positively selected. The DNA for the CDR3 is TGTGCCAGCAGTGATTACCAGACTCAGCCCCAGCATTTT. Protein product: CASSDYQTQPQHF. Drawing the rest from reference TRBV2 and TRBJ1-5, the complete variable domain is EPEVTQTPSHQVTQMGQEVILRCVPISNHLYFYWYRQILGQKVEFLVSFYNNEISEKSEIFDDQFSVERPDGSNFTLKIRSTKLEDSAMYFCASSDYQTQPQHFGDGTRLSIL.